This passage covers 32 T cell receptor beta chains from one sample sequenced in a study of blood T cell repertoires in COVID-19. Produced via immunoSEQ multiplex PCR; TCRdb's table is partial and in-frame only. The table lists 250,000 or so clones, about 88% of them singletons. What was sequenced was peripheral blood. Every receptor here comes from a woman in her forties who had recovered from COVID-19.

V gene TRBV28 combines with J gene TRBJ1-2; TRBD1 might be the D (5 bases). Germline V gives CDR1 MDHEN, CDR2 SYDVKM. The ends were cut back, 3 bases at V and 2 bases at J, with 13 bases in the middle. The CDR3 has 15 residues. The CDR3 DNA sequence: TGTGCCAGCAGTTTCGGGGGATGGGGAAACTATGGCTACACCTTC. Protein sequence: CASSFGGWGNYGYTF.

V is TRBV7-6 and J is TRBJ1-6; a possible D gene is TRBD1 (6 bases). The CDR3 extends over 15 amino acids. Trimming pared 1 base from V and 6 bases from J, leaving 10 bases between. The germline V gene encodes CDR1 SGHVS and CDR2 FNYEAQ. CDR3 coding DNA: TGTGCCAGCAGCTTAGAACAGGGACGTAATTCACCCCTCCACTTT. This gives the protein CASSLEQGRNSPLHF.

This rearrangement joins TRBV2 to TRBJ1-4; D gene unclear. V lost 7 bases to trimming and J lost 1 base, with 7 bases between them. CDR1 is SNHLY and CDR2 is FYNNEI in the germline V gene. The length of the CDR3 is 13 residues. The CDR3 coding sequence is TGTGCCAGCAAAGCGGGAACTAATGAAAAACTGTTTTTT. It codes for CASKAGTNEKLFF.

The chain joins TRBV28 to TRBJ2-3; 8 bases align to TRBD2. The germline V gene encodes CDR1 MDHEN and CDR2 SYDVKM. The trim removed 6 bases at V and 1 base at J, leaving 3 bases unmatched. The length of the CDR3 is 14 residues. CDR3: CASRSGGGTDTQYF. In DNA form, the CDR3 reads TGTGCCAGCAGGTCGGGGGGGGGCACAGATACGCAGTATTTT.

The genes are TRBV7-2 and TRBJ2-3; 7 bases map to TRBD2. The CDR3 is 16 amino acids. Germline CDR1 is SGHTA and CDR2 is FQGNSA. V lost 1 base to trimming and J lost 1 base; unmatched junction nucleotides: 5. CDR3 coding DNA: TGTGCCAGCAGCTTAGTTGCGGCGGGGGGCACAGATACGCAGTATTTT. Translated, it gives CASSLVAAGGTDTQYF.

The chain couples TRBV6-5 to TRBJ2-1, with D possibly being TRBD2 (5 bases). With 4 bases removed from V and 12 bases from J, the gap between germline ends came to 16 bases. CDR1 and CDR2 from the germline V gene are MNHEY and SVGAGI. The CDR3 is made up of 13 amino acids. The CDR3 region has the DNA TGTGCCAGCAGTTCACACGGGGATATCAGGCAGTTCTTC. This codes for CASSSHGDIRQFF.

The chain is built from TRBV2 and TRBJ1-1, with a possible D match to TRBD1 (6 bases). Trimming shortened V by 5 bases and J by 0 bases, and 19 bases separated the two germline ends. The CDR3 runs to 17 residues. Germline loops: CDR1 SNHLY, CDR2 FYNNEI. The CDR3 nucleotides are TGTGCCAGCAGTCAGCCCCCCGGGACAAGGGTGAACACTGAAGCTTTCTTT. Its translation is CASSQPPGTRVNTEAFF.

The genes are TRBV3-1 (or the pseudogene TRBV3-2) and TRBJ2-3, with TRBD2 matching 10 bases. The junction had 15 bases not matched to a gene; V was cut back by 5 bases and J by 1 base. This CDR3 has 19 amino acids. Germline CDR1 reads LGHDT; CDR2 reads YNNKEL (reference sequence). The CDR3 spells CASSASPGLAIGGTDTQYF. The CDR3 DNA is TGTGCCAGCAGCGCCTCACCGGGACTAGCGATTGGTGGCACAGATACGCAGTATTTT.

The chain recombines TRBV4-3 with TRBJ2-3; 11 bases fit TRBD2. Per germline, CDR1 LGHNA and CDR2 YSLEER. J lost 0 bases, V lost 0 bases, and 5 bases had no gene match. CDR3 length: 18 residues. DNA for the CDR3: TGCGCCAGCAGCCAAGATCCGACTAGCGGGGTTAGCACAGATACGCAGTATTTT. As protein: CASSQDPTSGVSTDTQYF.

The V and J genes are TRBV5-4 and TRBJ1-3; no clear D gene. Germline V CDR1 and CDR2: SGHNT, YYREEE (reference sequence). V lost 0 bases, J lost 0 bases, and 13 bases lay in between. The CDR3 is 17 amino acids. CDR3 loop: CASSLGGGGYSGNTIYF. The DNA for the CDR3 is TGTGCCAGCAGCTTGGGAGGCGGAGGGTACTCTGGAAACACCATATATTTT. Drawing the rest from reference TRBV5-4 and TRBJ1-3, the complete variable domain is ETGVTQSPTHLIKTRGQQVTLRCSSQSGHNTVSWYQQALGQGPQFIFQYYREEENGRGNFPPRFSGLQFPNYSSELNVNALELDDSALYLCASSLGGGGYSGNTIYFGEGSWLTVV.

CDR3 sequence reads: CASSSTENYNSPLHF. CDR3 sequence (DNA): TGTGCCAGCTCGTCGACAGAGAATTATAATTCACCCCTCCACTTT. The rearrangement uses TRBV18 and TRBJ1-6, with a possible D match to TRBD1 (5 bases). From germline, CDR1 is KGHSH and CDR2 LQKENI. Trimming shortened V by 6 bases and J by 4 bases, and 13 bases separated the two germline ends. The CDR3 has 15 residues.

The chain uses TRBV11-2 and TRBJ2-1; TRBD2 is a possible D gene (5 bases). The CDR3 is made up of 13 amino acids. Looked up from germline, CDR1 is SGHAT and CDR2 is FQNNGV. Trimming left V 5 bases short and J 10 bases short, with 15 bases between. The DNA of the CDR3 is TGTGCCAGCAGCCAGGACTCCCCGGTAGAGCAGTTCTTC. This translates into CASSQDSPVEQFF.

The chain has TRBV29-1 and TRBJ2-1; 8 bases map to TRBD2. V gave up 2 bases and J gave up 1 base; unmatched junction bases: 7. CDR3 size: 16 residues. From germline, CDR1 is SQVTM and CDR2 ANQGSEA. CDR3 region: CSVESPGGESYNEQFF. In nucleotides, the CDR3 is TGCAGCGTTGAATCGCCCGGGGGGGAATCCTACAATGAGCAGTTCTTC.

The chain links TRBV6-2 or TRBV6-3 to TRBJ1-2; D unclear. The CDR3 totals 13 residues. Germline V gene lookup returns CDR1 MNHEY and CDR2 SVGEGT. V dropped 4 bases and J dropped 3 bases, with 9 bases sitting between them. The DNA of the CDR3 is TGTGCCAGCAGTTCAACGGGGTACTATGGCTACACCTTC. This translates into CASSSTGYYGYTF.

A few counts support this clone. CDR3 sequence (DNA): TGTGCCAGCTCACCGAGACAGGACTCCTACGAGCAGTACGTC. Its protein is CASSPRQDSYEQYV. This chain links TRBV18 with TRBJ2-7; TRBD1 might be the D (6 bases). The CDR3 loop spans 14 amino acids. Germline V CDR1 and CDR2: KGHSH, LQKENI. The V gene lost 3 bases and the J gene lost 0 bases, with 9 bases spanning the gap.

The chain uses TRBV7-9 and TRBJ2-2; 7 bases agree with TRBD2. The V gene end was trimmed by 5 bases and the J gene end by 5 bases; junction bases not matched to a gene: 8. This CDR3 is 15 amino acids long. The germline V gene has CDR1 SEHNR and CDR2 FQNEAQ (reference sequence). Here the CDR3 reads CASSLGGVPTGELFF. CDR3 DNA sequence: TGTGCCAGCAGCCTTGGGGGGGTTCCGACCGGGGAGCTGTTTTTT. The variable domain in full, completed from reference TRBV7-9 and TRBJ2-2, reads DTGVSQNPRHKITKRGQNVTFRCDPISEHNRLYWYRQTLGQGPEFLTYFQNEAQLEKSRLLSDRFSAERPKGSFSTLEIQRTEQGDSAMYLCASSLGGVPTGELFFGEGSRLTVL.

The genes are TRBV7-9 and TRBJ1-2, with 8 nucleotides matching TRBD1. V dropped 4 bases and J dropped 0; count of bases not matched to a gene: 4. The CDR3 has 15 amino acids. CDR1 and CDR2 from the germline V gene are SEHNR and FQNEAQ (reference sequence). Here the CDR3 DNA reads TGTGCCAGCAGCTCACGGACAGGGCCTAACTATGGCTACACCTTC. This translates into CASSSRTGPNYGYTF.

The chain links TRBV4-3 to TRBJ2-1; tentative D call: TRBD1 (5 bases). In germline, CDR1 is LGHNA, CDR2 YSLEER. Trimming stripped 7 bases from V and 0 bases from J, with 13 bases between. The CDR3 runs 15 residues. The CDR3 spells CASTKGISSYNEQFF. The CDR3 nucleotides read TGCGCCAGCACCAAGGGGATTAGCTCCTACAATGAGCAGTTCTTC.

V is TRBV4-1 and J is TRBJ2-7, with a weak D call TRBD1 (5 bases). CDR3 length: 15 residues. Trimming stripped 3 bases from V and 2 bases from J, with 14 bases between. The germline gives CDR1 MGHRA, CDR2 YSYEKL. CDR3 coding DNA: TGCGCCAGCAGCCAGCCCCAGGGAACCACCTACGAGCAGTACTTC. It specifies CASSQPQGTTYEQYF.

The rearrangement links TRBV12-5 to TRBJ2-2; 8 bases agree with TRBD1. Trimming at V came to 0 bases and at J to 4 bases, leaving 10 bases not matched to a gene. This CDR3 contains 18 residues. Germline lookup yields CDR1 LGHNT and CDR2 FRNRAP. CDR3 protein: CASGLVFTGGRSTGELFF. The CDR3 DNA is TGTGCTAGTGGTTTGGTCTTCACAGGGGGTCGAAGCACCGGGGAGCTGTTTTTT.

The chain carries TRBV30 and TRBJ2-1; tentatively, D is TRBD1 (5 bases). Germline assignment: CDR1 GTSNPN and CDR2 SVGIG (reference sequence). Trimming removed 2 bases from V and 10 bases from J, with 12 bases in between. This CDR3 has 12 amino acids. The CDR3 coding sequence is TGTGCCTGGAGTCGCAGGGAATACGAGCAGTTCTTC. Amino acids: CAWSRREYEQFF.

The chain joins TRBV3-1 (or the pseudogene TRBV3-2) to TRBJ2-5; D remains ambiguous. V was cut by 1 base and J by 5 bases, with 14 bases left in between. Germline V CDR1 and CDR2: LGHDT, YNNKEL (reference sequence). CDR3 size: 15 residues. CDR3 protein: CASSQVPTSGETQYF. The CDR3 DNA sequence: TGTGCCAGCAGCCAAGTTCCGACTTCCGGCGAGACCCAGTACTTC.

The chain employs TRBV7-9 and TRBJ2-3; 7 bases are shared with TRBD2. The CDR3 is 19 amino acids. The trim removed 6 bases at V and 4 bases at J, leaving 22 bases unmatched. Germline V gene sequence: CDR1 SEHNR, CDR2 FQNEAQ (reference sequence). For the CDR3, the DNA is TGTGCCAGCAGGTCCCTTACAAATCCGGGGACTACCGCGGCAGATACGCAGTATTTT. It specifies CASRSLTNPGTTAADTQYF.

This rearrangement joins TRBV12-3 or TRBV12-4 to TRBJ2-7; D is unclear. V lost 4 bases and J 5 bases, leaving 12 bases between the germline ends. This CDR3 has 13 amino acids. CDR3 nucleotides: TGTGCCAGCAGTTCCTTGCTCGGTAACGAGCAGTACTTC. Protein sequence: CASSSLLGNEQYF.

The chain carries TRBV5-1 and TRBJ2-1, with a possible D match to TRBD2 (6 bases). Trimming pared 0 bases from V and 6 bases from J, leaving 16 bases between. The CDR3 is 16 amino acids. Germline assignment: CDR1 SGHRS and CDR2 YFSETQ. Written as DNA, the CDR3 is TGCGCCAGCAGCTTGGGTCCGGGCCGGAGGGGCAATGAGCAGTTCTTC. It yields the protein CASSLGPGRRGNEQFF.

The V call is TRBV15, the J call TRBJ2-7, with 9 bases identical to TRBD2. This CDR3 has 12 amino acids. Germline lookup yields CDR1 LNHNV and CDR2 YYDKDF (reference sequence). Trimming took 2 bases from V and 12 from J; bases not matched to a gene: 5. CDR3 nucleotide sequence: TGTGCCACCAGCAGAACCGGGACTAGCCTGTACGTC. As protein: CATSRTGTSLYV.

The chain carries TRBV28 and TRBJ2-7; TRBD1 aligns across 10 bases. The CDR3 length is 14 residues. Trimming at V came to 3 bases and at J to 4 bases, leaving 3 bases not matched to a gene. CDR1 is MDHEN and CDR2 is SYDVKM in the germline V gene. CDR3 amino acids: CASSFQGQGYEQYF. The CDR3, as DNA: TGTGCCAGCAGTTTCCAGGGACAGGGGTACGAGCAGTACTTC.

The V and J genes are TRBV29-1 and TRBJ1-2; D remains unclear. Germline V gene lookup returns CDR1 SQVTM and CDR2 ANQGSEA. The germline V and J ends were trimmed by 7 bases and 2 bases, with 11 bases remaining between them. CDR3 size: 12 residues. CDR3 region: CSAGTANYGYTF. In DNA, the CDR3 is TGCAGCGCCGGAACAGCCAACTATGGCTACACCTTC.

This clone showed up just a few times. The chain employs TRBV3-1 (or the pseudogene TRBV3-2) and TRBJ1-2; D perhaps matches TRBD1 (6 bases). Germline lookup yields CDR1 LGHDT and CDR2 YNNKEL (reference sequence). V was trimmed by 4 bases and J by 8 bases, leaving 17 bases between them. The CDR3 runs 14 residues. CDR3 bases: TGTGCCAGCAGCCTACAACAGGGTCAGAGAGGCTACACCTTC. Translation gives CASSLQQGQRGYTF.

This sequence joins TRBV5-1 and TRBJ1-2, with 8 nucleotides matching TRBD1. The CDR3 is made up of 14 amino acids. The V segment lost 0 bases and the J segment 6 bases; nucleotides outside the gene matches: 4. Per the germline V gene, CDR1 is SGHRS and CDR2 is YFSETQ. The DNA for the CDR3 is TGCGCCAGCAGCTTGGAGTCAGGGGGCCATGGCTACACCTTC. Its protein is CASSLESGGHGYTF.

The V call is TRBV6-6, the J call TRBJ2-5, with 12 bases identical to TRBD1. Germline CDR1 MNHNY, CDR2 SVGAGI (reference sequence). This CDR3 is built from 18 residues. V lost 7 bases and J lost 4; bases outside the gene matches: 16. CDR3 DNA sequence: TGTGCCAGCATTCGAATTGGAGGGACAGGGGGCGCGGGAGAGACCCAGTACTTC. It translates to CASIRIGGTGGAGETQYF.

The DNA of the CDR3 is TGTGCCAGTGGGGTCCTGGACAGACAAGAGACCCAGTACTTC. Translating gives CASGVLDRQETQYF. This sequence joins TRBV27 and TRBJ2-5; D possibly corresponds to TRBD1 (6 bases). V was trimmed by 9 bases and J by 2 bases, leaving 16 bases between them. The CDR3 consists of 14 residues. CDR1 MNHEY and CDR2 SMNVEV come from the germline V gene (reference sequence).